This TCR beta chain appears in the sequencing data of a study of blood T cell repertoires in COVID-19. Study information: T cells, B-cell-depleted T cells, or PBMCs provided the cDNA or gDNA that served as material.

V trimming: 2 bases; J trimming: 1 base; junction bases outside the gene matches: 8. CDR1 is MRHNA and CDR2 is SNTAGT in the germline V gene. This CDR3 spans 16 amino acids. This clone was counted a single time. The method was immunoSEQ multiplex PCR; TCRdb's version includes in-frame clones alone and lacks a portion of them. Among 98,000 or so clones listed, approximately 80% were seen once. The chain employs TRBV6-4 and TRBJ2-7; 7 bases are shared with TRBD2. This sequence originates from a man in his 60s with acute or convalescent COVID-19. Sequenced sample: peripheral blood. DNA of the CDR3: TGTGCCAGCAGTGACCAAGGGCTAGCGGAATCCTACGAGCAGTACTTC. Translated: CASSDQGLAESYEQYF.